This TCR beta chain derives from a study of T-cell memory formation after mild COVID-19 (dated by TCRdb to the early 2020s). At the level of the whole study: TCR sequence clusters from the two donors were largely donor specific. In a couple of donors, T-cell clones that expanded and contracted after mild COVID-19 were followed by sequencing TCRalpha and TCRbeta repertoires longitudinally. Two young, previously healthy adult volunteers, one female and one male, were included in the cohort.

This clonotype was observed at least ten times. Its recognized antigen is unknown. Base-call qualities are not available, and no considerably larger clone is one nucleotide away. Data came from an Illumina NovaSeq 6000. cDNA libraries for TCRalpha and TCRbeta were prepared by 5'RACE using constant-segment primers, with sample barcodes and unique molecular identifiers added. RNA was extracted from every sample with Trizol reagent. Library amplification was performed in two PCR steps, and a second sample barcode and Illumina TruSeq adapters were introduced in the second step. Sequencing of the libraries was done on an Illumina NovaSeq, producing 2 x 150 bp paired-end reads. As for how the authors treated the data: The reads were demultiplexed and collapsed into UMI-guided consensus sequences using migec v1.2.7. Using mixcr v2.1.11, the UMI consensuses were aligned to TRA and TRB V and J templates and assembled into clonotypes. A clonotype was counted as expanded or contracted only when both edgeR and NoisET called the clonotype significant, with the noise models trained on biological replicates. For edgeR calls, the thresholds were a false discovery rate-adjusted p below 0.01 and a log2 fold-change of 1. As an exploratory analysis of dynamics, max-normalized trajectories of the 1000 most abundant clonotypes were examined by PCA with hierarchical clustering. Separately sequenced CD4+ and CD8+ repertoires were used to assign the CD4 or CD8 phenotype of responding clones. TCRdb handled the public reads itself, with Q25 trimming in fastp and clone calling in MiXCR, and kept productive beta chains. Duplicate CDR3 protein sequences are folded into a single record with the most common DNA and genes. These V and J calls are TCRdb output, not the study's own analysis. This sample gives roughly 450,000 distinct CDR3 sequences in total; 18% of them show up just once. The ten largest clonotypes hold 10% to 15% of the sample.

PBMCs were isolated by Ficoll-Paque density gradient centrifugation. The full study reports these points: The second-wave clones that peaked on day 37 were not confirmed to be SARS-CoV-2 specific. Only a couple of mild cases were covered in the study, and larger cohorts including severe cases with pre-infection samples were considered necessary. Clones that contracted from day 15 to 85 showed balanced CD4/CD8 phenotypes, whereas a second wave of clones that expanded from day 15 to 37 leaned towards CD4+. Contracting CD4+ clones turned up mainly in the CM and EM memory subsets, whereas EMRA was where CD8+ clones were enriched. Some responding clones were detected in pre-infection memory, which suggested that pre-existing cross-reactive memory T cells had joined the SARS-CoV-2 response.

The TCR comes from an adult woman who had mild COVID-19 (a few samples of this study predate the infection). The sample titles of this study are shuffled in the database, so cell type and time point are left out; the donor was told from shared clones. Input material: PBMCs or a T cell subset sorted from them (not recorded which).

The CDR3 reads as follows: CASSLGLVGEQFF. The nucleotide sequence reads TGTGCCAGCAGCTTAGGACTAGTTGGCGAGCAGTTCTTC. This chain is built from TRBV7-9 and TRBJ2-1; TRBD2 is a weak D gene call, 6 bases matching. In the germline V gene (reference sequence), CDR1 corresponds to SEHNR and CDR2 to FQNEAQ. From cysteine to phenylalanine, the CDR3 is 13 amino acids long. The entry retains the CDR3 DNA only, 39 bases that are in frame from base 1. V is cut by 1 base and J by 10 bases, and the space between the germline ends is 11 bases.